These 14 T cell receptor beta chains were sequenced from one sample in a study of T cell clonality in common variable immunodeficiency. These receptors' antigens are unknown. The study, taken as a whole, reports: Reportedly, TCR beta sequences from common variable immunodeficiency showed fewer deletions and N-nucleotide insertions.

The assay was immunoSEQ multiplex PCR, and TCRdb's table has in-frame clones only and misses some. In total the sample includes more than 35,000 clones, none of them seen once. Sequenced material: peripheral blood mononuclear cells. These receptor sequences come from a human donor with common variable immunodeficiency.

This clone was seen a few times. The sequence runs out 3 residues before the end of the CDR3; the remainder is reconstructed from the germline J gene. This rearrangement joins TRBV10-2 to TRBJ2-7; TRBD2 matches at 7 bases. The CDR3 consists of 15 residues. Germline lookup yields CDR1 WSHSY and CDR2 SAAADI. Germline trimming cut 2 bases from V and 0 bases from J; bases unmatched to any gene: 4. Partial CDR3 DNA: TGCGCCAGCAGTGAGCCGGCTAGCGGCTCCTACGAG. Its translation is CASSEPASGSYE. The whole CDR3 sequence reads CASSEPASGSYEQYF.

With regard to this clone: The read ends 3 residues before the CDR3 terminus; that terminus is restored from the germline J gene. The chain uses TRBV7-2 and TRBJ2-3; unclear D gene. This CDR3 is 12 amino acids long. Germline-derived CDR1 and CDR2 are SGHTA and FQGNSA. Trimming took 4 bases from V and 6 from J, leaving 8 bases between them. The CDR3 sequence: CASSSYVDTQYF. Partial CDR3 DNA: TGTGCCAGCAGCTCCTATGTTGATACG.

In this sample, this clone turned up many times. The read falls 3 residues short of the CDR3 end, and the missing part is taken from the germline J gene. The genes are TRBV2 and TRBJ2-3; tentative D call: TRBD2 (6 bases). Germline lookup yields CDR1 SNHLY and CDR2 FYNNEI. The CDR3 is 13 amino acids. V was pared by 5 bases and J by 5 bases, with 11 bases between. The sequenced part of the CDR3 DNA is TGTGCCAGCAGTAGATTTAGCGGAGATACG. This translates into CASSRFSGDT. The whole CDR3 reads CASSRFSGDTQYF.

Of note for this clone: The observed sequence ends 3 residues before the CDR3 terminus, with the missing tail filled in from the germline J gene. The chain couples TRBV7-2 to TRBJ1-2; TRBD1 is a possible D gene (6 bases). The CDR3 sequence is 15 residues long. The germline V gene has CDR1 SGHTA and CDR2 FQGNSA. The covered CDR3 bases are TGTGCCAGCAGCTCATCCTCCGGGACAAACGAGGGC. Translating it yields CASSSSSGTNEG. The entire CDR3 is CASSSSSGTNEGYTF.

Remarks on this clone: The CDR3 end lies 3 residues beyond the end of the read and is filled in from the germline J gene. The chain employs TRBV30 and TRBJ2-1; 13 positions match TRBD2. Trimming at V came to 0 bases and at J to 6 bases, leaving 2 bases not matched to a gene. Looked up from germline, CDR1 is GTSNPN and CDR2 is SVGIG (reference sequence). This CDR3 has 15 residues. Partial CDR3 DNA: TGTGCCTGGAGTGTAGGACTAGCGGGAGCCAATGAG. It specifies CAWSVGLAGANE. The whole CDR3 protein reads CAWSVGLAGANEQFF.

This clone was recorded many times. The read is 3 residues too short to cover the CDR3 end, so that end is filled in from the germline J gene. V is TRBV29-1 and J is TRBJ2-5; D is possibly TRBD1 (6 bases). The V end lost 6 bases, the J end lost 4 bases, and 6 bases lay between the germline ends. CDR3 length: 10 amino acids. Germline V lookup: CDR1 SQVTM, CDR2 ANQGSEA. The CDR3 bases that were read are TGCAGCGTGGGGGCAGAGACC. Residues: CSVGAET. The whole CDR3 protein reads CSVGAETQYF.

This clone showed up many times. With the read ending 3 residues before the CDR3 end, the germline J gene is used to fill in that end. The chain has TRBV19 and TRBJ1-5, with D maybe TRBD1 (5 bases). In germline, CDR1 is LNHDA, CDR2 SQIVND (reference sequence). V dropped 4 bases and J dropped 1 base, with 8 bases sitting between them. The CDR3 totals 14 residues. The CDR3 is CASSTRVSNQPQHF. The CDR3 bases that were read are TGTGCCAGTAGTACCAGGGTGAGCAATCAGCCC.

About this clone itself: Read data end 3 residues before the CDR3 end; the end is taken from the germline J gene. J is TRBJ2-1 and V is TRBV30; 7 bases fit TRBD2. V lost 2 bases and J lost 9; bases outside the gene matches: 1. Germline CDR1 is GTSNPN and CDR2 is SVGIG (reference sequence). The CDR3 covers 11 residues. The CDR3 sequence is CAWSWGGEQFF. The covered CDR3 bases are TGTGCCTGGAGTTGGGGGGGTGAG.

This clone has only a few counts. The read is 3 residues too short to cover the CDR3 end, so that end is filled in from the germline J gene. This chain links TRBV2 with TRBJ2-1; 12 bases match TRBD2. This CDR3 contains 17 residues. The germline V gene has CDR1 SNHLY and CDR2 FYNNEI. V dropped 0 bases and J dropped 4; count of bases not matched to a gene: 4. This chain's CDR3 is CASSEASGLAGYNEQFF. The CDR3 DNA, read in part, is TGTGCCAGCAGTGAAGCCAGTGGACTAGCGGGGTACAATGAG.

This clone was seen many times. The observed sequence ends 3 residues before the CDR3 terminus, with the missing tail filled in from the germline J gene. The gene calls are TRBV15 and TRBJ1-6; 9 nucleotides agree with TRBD1. Germline assignment: CDR1 LNHNV and CDR2 YYDKDF (reference sequence). This CDR3 region has 16 residues. V was clipped by 6 bases and J by 10 bases; unmatched bases: 13. This CDR3 is CATREPQGQGFSPLHF. The sequenced CDR3 bases are TGTGCCACCAGAGAACCGCAGGGACAGGGTTTCTCACCC.

In its sample, this clone was seen a few times. The sequenced CDR3 bases are TGTGCCAGCAGCTCCGGGACAGGGATACAGCCC. Protein: CASSSGTGIQP. The full CDR3 is CASSSGTGIQPQHF. V usage is TRBV7-2 and J usage is TRBJ1-5; 9 bases line up with TRBD1. The missing CDR3 end, 3 residues past where the read stops, is filled in from the germline J gene. After removal of 4 bases from V and 7 bases from J, the junction contained 5 bases not matched to a gene. The V gene's germline CDR1 is SGHTA and CDR2 FQGNSA. The CDR3 runs to 14 residues.

This clone was recorded at least ten times. The read gets to within 3 residues of the CDR3 end, and the germline J gene fills in the rest. The genes are TRBV30 and TRBJ2-5; D perhaps matches TRBD2 (6 bases). The V gene lost 0 bases and the J gene lost 3 bases, with 20 bases spanning the gap. Germline values: CDR1 GTSNPN, CDR2 SVGIG (reference sequence). The CDR3 consists of 17 residues. The DNA read from the CDR3 is TGTGCCTGGAGTGTAGGGACCTGGGGACTCAACGAAGAGACC. Translated: CAWSVGTWGLNEET. The complete CDR3 reads CAWSVGTWGLNEETQYF.

This clone was picked up a small number of times. The read comes to an end 3 residues before the CDR3 does, leaving the germline J gene to fill in the end. The chain is built from TRBV20-1 and TRBJ1-2, with 7 nucleotides matching TRBD1. Losses at the gene ends were 5 bases for V and 4 bases for J; bases not matched to a gene: 7. Germline V gives CDR1 DFQATT, CDR2 SNEGSKA (reference sequence). The CDR3 runs 13 residues. Incomplete CDR3 DNA: TGCAGTGCTTTTACAGGGGTGGGCTATGGC. It translates to CSAFTGVGYG. The whole CDR3 protein reads CSAFTGVGYGYTF.

This clone showed up just a few times. Read sequence stops 3 residues before the CDR3 end, and the germline J gene provides the missing end. The chain combines TRBV10-1 with TRBJ2-7, with D possibly being TRBD1 (6 bases). CDR1 and CDR2 from the germline V gene are WNHNN and SYGVQD (reference sequence). Trimming took off 7 bases at V and 5 bases at J, with 12 bases between the two ends. The CDR3 contains 12 residues. CDR3 sequence reads: CASKFWTDEQYF. The covered CDR3 bases are TGCGCCAGCAAATTCTGGACAGACGAG.